This T cell receptor (beta chain) was sequenced for a study of blood T cell repertoires in COVID-19. Study-level background: The United States, Italy and Spain were the sources of the acute and convalescent COVID-19 samples. T cells, B-cell-depleted T cells, or PBMCs supplied cDNA or gDNA.

The table came from immunoSEQ multiplex PCR; TCRdb's copy has only in-frame clones and leaves some out. The data hold about 260,000 clones, with 84% observed a single time. V lost 4 bases to trimming and J lost 6 bases, with 19 bases between them. CDR1 is SEHNR and CDR2 is FQNEAQ in the germline V gene (reference sequence). The CDR3 covers 16 residues. Sequenced input: peripheral blood. V usage is TRBV7-9 and J usage is TRBJ1-5; D perhaps matches TRBD1 (6 bases). The receptor was isolated from a man aged 60-69 years with acute or convalescent COVID-19. The CDR3 reads CASSSTSQGMFQPQHF. The CDR3 DNA is TGTGCCAGCAGCTCAACCTCACAGGGTATGTTTCAGCCCCAGCATTTT.